The next 32 T cell receptor beta chains were all read from a single sample in a study of CXCR3-negative and CXCR3-positive naive CD8 T cells. These receptors' antigens are unknown. In preparing the TRB cDNA libraries, 5' RACE with UMI labels was used. Using the 5' RACE reads, TCRdb records one entry per CDR3 protein without DNA. This table lists some 130,000 distinct CDR3 sequences. Study results and caveats: The study found more hydrophobic TRB CDR3s in CXCR3-positive naive cells than in CXCR3-negative naive cells.

The sample consisted of naive CXCR3+ CD8+ T cells from blood. The subset was: CD45RO-CCR7+CD27+CD95- naive CD8+ T cells expressing CXCR3 (TNR3+). These receptors were collected from a human donor in good health. Some clones in this sample may be carry-over from other donors' samples.

This chain connects TRBV19 to TRBJ2-3; as DNA is missing, the TRBD1 call by TCRdb cannot be tested. This CDR3 has 13 amino acids. Germline V lookup: CDR1 LNHDA, CDR2 SQIVND (reference sequence). The CDR3 spells CASRQGSTDTQYF. Looking up the rest from reference TRBV19 and TRBJ2-3 gives the full variable domain: DGGITQSPKYLFRKEGQNVTLSCEQNLNHDAMYWYRQDPGQGLRLIYYSQIVNDFQKGDIAEGYSVSREKKESFPLTVTSAQKNPTAFYLCASRQGSTDTQYFGPGTRLTVL.

The chain uses TRBV6-6 and TRBJ1-3. The CDR3 is 14 amino acids. The germline gives CDR1 MNHNY, CDR2 SVGAGI (reference sequence). This CDR3 reads CASSYLDSGNTIYF.

V and J are TRBV2 and TRBJ1-1. The CDR3 covers 13 residues. CDR1 and CDR2 (germline): SNHLY, FYNNEI. CDR3 residues: CASSEWPNTEAFF.

This chain links TRBV7-8 with TRBJ2-1; the D call of TRBD1 rests on TCRdb alone, since no DNA is present to check it. The CDR3 runs to 17 residues. Germline loops: CDR1 SGHVS, CDR2 FQNEAQ. The chain's CDR3 is CASSTQTGQSSYNEQFF.

This chain links TRBV27 with TRBJ2-3; the TCRdb call, TRBD2, lacks DNA for checking. The germline V gene encodes CDR1 MNHEY and CDR2 SMNVEV (reference sequence). This CDR3 is 14 amino acids long. This chain's CDR3 is CASSRGGITDTQYF.

The rearrangement joins TRBV6-1 to TRBJ2-5. This CDR3 comprises 12 residues. Germline V gene lookup returns CDR1 MNHNS and CDR2 SASEGT. The CDR3 is CASSAAIETQYF.

CDR3 sequence reads: CASSGGRWDTRTGELFF. V usage is TRBV19 and J usage is TRBJ2-2; TCRdb lists TRBD1, though no DNA is available to test this call. Germline lookup yields CDR1 LNHDA and CDR2 SQIVND (reference sequence). The CDR3 consists of 17 residues.

This rearrangement joins TRBV29-1 to TRBJ2-6. CDR3 size: 14 residues. In germline, CDR1 is SQVTM, CDR2 ANQGSEA. The CDR3 is CSVDGSSGANVLTF.

This chain joins TRBV7-3 and TRBJ2-3; the TCRdb D gene call, TRBD1, has no DNA to confirm it. Germline CDR1 SGHTA, CDR2 FQGTGA. The CDR3 sequence is 16 residues long. The CDR3 here is CASSLAGPGGTDTQYF.

The chain recombines TRBV4-3 with TRBJ1-2; there is no DNA to check the TCRdb D call of TRBD1. The CDR3 is 16 residues long. Looked up from germline, CDR1 is LGHNA and CDR2 is YSLEER. The CDR3 region is CASSQERQATNYGYTF.

The genes are TRBV7-6 and TRBJ1-2. The CDR3 is 15 residues long. Germline V gives CDR1 SGHVS, CDR2 FNYEAQ. CDR3 in amino acids: CASSGRISWEYGYTF.

V usage is TRBV20-1 and J usage is TRBJ1-6. The CDR3 is made up of 14 amino acids. Germline V gene lookup returns CDR1 DFQATT and CDR2 SNEGSKA (reference sequence). This CDR3 is CSGRARIDNSPLHF.

This chain uses TRBV28 with TRBJ2-1; TCRdb gives TRBD2 as the D gene, but with no DNA this cannot be confirmed. The CDR3 contains 15 residues. Germline CDR1 is MDHEN and CDR2 is SYDVKM. This chain's CDR3 is CASNSGGGTYNEQFF.

The chain recombines TRBV7-9 with TRBJ1-2; the TCRdb call, TRBD1, lacks DNA for checking. Germline loops: CDR1 SEHNR, CDR2 FQNEAQ (reference sequence). The CDR3 is 15 residues long. The CDR3 spells CASSSTGQGPHGYTF.

V gene TRBV20-1 combines with J gene TRBJ1-1; TCRdb selects TRBD1, and the lack of DNA leaves this call unchecked. The germline V gene encodes CDR1 DFQATT and CDR2 SNEGSKA (reference sequence). The CDR3 is made up of 14 amino acids. The CDR3 loop reads CSASPGWMNTEAFF.

The rearrangement joins TRBV12-3 or TRBV12-4 to TRBJ1-1; without DNA, the TCRdb call of TRBD1 cannot be checked. The CDR3 spans 12 residues. The CDR3 region is CASTLQGSEAFF.

This chain uses TRBV14 with TRBJ2-3. Germline CDR1 and CDR2: SGHDN and FVKESK. The CDR3 is 13 residues long. The CDR3 loop is CASMDGSTDTQYF.

The chain is built from TRBV3-1 and TRBJ2-7. This CDR3 is built from 16 residues. Germline V lookup: CDR1 LGHDT, CDR2 YNNKEL (reference sequence). The CDR3 region is CASSPGSFSGAYEQYF.

The CDR3 loop reads CSVEDPPYEQYF. V is TRBV29-1 and J is TRBJ2-7. Germline V gene sequence: CDR1 SQVTM, CDR2 ANQGSEA. The CDR3 totals 12 residues.

The chain employs TRBV12-3 or TRBV12-4 and TRBJ2-7; TCRdb names TRBD1, which stays unverified in the absence of DNA. The CDR3 totals 15 residues. CDR3 sequence: CASSLGAGGYYEQYF.

The chain recombines TRBV5-1 with TRBJ2-7; TCRdb picks TRBD2, but there is no DNA to check that call. This CDR3 is 16 amino acids long. Germline V gene lookup returns CDR1 SGHRS and CDR2 YFSETQ. CDR3 residues: CASRAGTSGFSYEQYF.

V gene TRBV3-1 combines with J gene TRBJ2-7; TCRdb returns TRBD1, unconfirmable since there is no DNA. The CDR3 consists of 13 residues. Germline V CDR1 and CDR2: LGHDT, YNNKEL (reference sequence). The CDR3 sequence: CASSPAPSYEQYF.

The rearrangement joins TRBV6-5 to TRBJ2-4; TCRdb lists TRBD1, though no DNA is available to test this call. The CDR3 covers 14 residues. Germline V gives CDR1 MNHEY, CDR2 SVGAGI. CDR3 amino acids: CASSTGMGENIQYF.

V and J are TRBV5-1 and TRBJ2-7; TCRdb returns TRBD1, unconfirmable since there is no DNA. The CDR3 is 17 residues long. Germline V lookup: CDR1 SGHRS, CDR2 YFSETQ. This chain's CDR3 is CASNPRGEGHNAYEQYF.

The rearrangement joins TRBV11-2 to TRBJ2-3; the TRBD1 assignment by TCRdb is unverifiable without DNA. This CDR3 spans 11 amino acids. Germline assignment: CDR1 SGHAT and CDR2 FQNNGV. CDR3: CASSLQGTQYF.

The chain uses TRBV4-1 and TRBJ2-1; lacking DNA, the TRBD2 call made by TCRdb goes unchecked. CDR3 length: 16 residues. Germline V gives CDR1 MGHRA, CDR2 YSYEKL. The CDR3 region is CASSQERSGGYNEQFF.

The chain uses TRBV29-1 and TRBJ2-7; TCRdb calls TRBD2, which cannot be checked without DNA. CDR3 length equals 14 residues. Germline CDR1 SQVTM, CDR2 ANQGSEA. The CDR3 reads CSVEARDSPYEQYF.

The CDR3 is CASSLVTGTGDTDTQYF. The chain couples TRBV5-1 to TRBJ2-3; with no DNA, the TCRdb D assignment of TRBD1 cannot be verified. The CDR3 is 17 residues long. From germline, CDR1 is SGHRS and CDR2 YFSETQ. The complete variable domain, with remaining parts taken from reference TRBV5-1 and TRBJ2-3, reads KAGVTQTPRYLIKTRGQQVTLSCSPISGHRSVSWYQQTPGQGLQFLFEYFSETQRNKGNFPGRFSGRQFSNSRSEMNVSTLELGDSALYLCASSLVTGTGDTDTQYFGPGTRLTVL.

The V gene is TRBV12-3 or TRBV12-4, the J gene TRBJ2-1; absent DNA, TCRdb's TRBD1 call cannot be checked. This CDR3 region has 15 residues. The CDR3 sequence is CASSFYPGAYNEQFF.

The chain carries TRBV14 and TRBJ2-1; as DNA is missing, the TRBD2 call by TCRdb cannot be tested. The CDR3 loop spans 16 amino acids. Germline V CDR1 and CDR2: SGHDN, FVKESK. The CDR3 spells CASSFLAEVSYNEQFF. The full variable domain, in which reference TRBV14 and TRBJ2-1 provide the parts outside the CDR3, is EAGVTQFPSHSVIEKGQTVTLRCDPISGHDNLYWYRRVMGKEIKFLLHFVKESKQDESGMPNNRFLAERTGGTYSTLKVQPAELEDSGVYFCASSFLAEVSYNEQFFGPGTRLTVL.

The chain is built from TRBV7-9 and TRBJ1-1; TCRdb reports TRBD1, a call that lacks DNA to check it against. Germline CDR1 SEHNR, CDR2 FQNEAQ (reference sequence). The CDR3 extends over 15 amino acids. CDR3 sequence: CASSPGQGTLTEAFF.

V and J are TRBV7-8 and TRBJ2-1; TCRdb reports TRBD2, a call that lacks DNA to check it against. The CDR3 has 13 residues. Germline CDR1 is SGHVS and CDR2 is FQNEAQ. The CDR3 protein is CASRGSGEAEQFF.